The sequence of this T cell receptor (beta chain) was determined in a study of cytomegalovirus exposure and HLA in healthy donors (dated by TCRdb to 2016 to 2017). Study-level background: A later analysis indicated that the 120 or so validation repertoires were generated on the platform also employed for the 600 to 750 repertoires of the first cohort. To predict cytomegalovirus infection status, the study brought together high-throughput TCR immunosequencing, statistical association of individual TCRs with disease status, and machine learning. A separate validation cohort of 100 to 150 different subjects was used in addition to the 666-subject first cohort. The study was designed to test whether signatures of past pathogen exposure could be identified by cataloging public T cell receptors. Findings and caveats that apply to the study as a whole: While some public TCRs were present in many individuals, most TCR sequences turned up only very rarely across donors. In the study, around 150 TCR beta chains were listed as associated with cytomegalovirus. The authors suggested that the approach could potentially be generalized to other disease states and immunological phenotypes. In vitro tests confirmed that a few of the cytomegalovirus-associated TCR beta chains recognize cytomegalovirus antigens. The classifier was reported to diagnose cytomegalovirus status with high specificity and sensitivity in both the original and validation cohorts. Of the cluster scores, 90% to 95% were above 0 in a later analysis, which found that TCRs clustered in the first cohort also tended to co-occur in the 120 validation repertoires. All 120 repertoires were used to score co-occurrence in the validation cohort in a later analysis, because that analysis had no HLA typing for the cohort.

From the cysteine up to the phenylalanine, the CDR3 has a length of 17 residues. Only the CDR3 DNA stays, 51 bases, in frame from base 1. CDR1 and CDR2, looked up from the germline V gene, are SGDLS and YYNGEE. Here V drops 0 bases and J drops 2 bases, and the junction holds 10 bases not matched to any gene. Remarks on this clone: What this receptor recognizes is not known. No much larger clonotype is one base removed from it; base qualities were not supplied.

Separate from the roughly 650-subject first cohort, the validation cohort of roughly 110 subjects was the group to which the donors belonged. Library prep was done by the immunoSEQ multiplex PCR assay. In the source study's methods: A statistical classification framework was built to diagnose cytomegalovirus status from the catalog of TCR beta chain sequences. Sourced from immuneACCESS, this table was stored by TCRdb with only in-frame sequences that have V and J called. A share of the clones is absent; for the studies checked, an unresolved V gene accounts for under half, and the remainder has no known explanation. That table furnishes V, J and clone size, whereas the DNA furnished D and trimming. The sample includes some 140,000 clones, with almost 85% observed a single time. Approximately 1.4% of the sample belongs to the ten largest clones.

This clonotype originated in a woman in her twenties or thirties in good health and CMV-seronegative. This chain joins TRBV9 to TRBJ2-5; 7 bases in the middle match TRBD2. Sequenced input: PBMCs. The DNA reads TGTGCCAGCAGCGTAGCTGGGGGGAGGGGAGGTCAAGAGACCCAGTACTTC. This sequence encodes CASSVAGGRGGQETQYF. The CDR3, completed at both ends by the reference TRBV9 and TRBJ2-5 genes, gives the full variable domain DSGVTQTPKHLITATGQRVTLRCSPRSGDLSVYWYQQSLDQGLQFLIQYYNGEERAKGNILERFSAQQFPDLHSELNLSSLELGDSALYFCASSVAGGRGGQETQYFGPGTRLLVL.